This T cell receptor beta chain was retrieved from a study of T cell responses to AZD1222 COVID-19 vaccine. General study points: Nearly half of the spike-specific TCRs reportedly recognize variant regions that carry no mutations. Mapped onto spike, vaccine-associated CD4 TCRs spanned it and were dominant at 160-218 and 743-854. Donors were largely white British and mainly female; clonal diversity was possibly underestimated.

This CDR3 has 15 residues. Unmatched junction bases numbered 3, after V lost 6 bases and J lost 1 base. The germline V gene has CDR1 ENHRY and CDR2 SYGVKD. A remark on this clone: Its target is unknown.

The method was immunoSEQ multiplex PCR; TCRdb's version includes in-frame clones alone and lacks a portion of them. This sample yields fewer than 150,000 clones, of which approximately 93% are seen a single time; 3.1% belongs to the top ten. This TCR was recovered from an adult in good health. The J gene is TRBJ2-5, the V gene TRBV10-3, with 12 positions matching TRBD1. The sample here was peripheral blood, taken on day 0 of AZD1222 vaccination. Written as DNA, the CDR3 is TGTGCCATCAGGGGGACAGGGGGCCTCCAAGAGACCCAGTACTTC. Encoded protein: CAIRGTGGLQETQYF.